This TCR beta chain is drawn from a study of molecular identifiers for immune sequencing clone quantification. TCRdb itself ran the PCR reads through MiXCR, one entry per CDR3 protein. This table holds tens of thousands of distinct CDR3 sequences, about a sixth found once. Naive CD8 T cells underwent sorting with the CD8+CD4-CCR7+CD45RA+ definition. From germline, CDR1 is SGHAT and CDR2 FQNNGV. The CDR3 runs to 17 residues. A remark on this clonotype: Germline is not matched at one junction end, which may reflect a read error.

The specimen sequenced was naive CD8+ T cells from blood, with Jurkat cell RNA spiked in. Regarding subset: FACS-sorted CD8+CD4-CCR7+CD45RA+ naive T cells. V gene TRBV11-2 combines with J gene TRBJ2-1, with D perhaps matching TRBD2 (7 bases). This TCR was sampled from a human donor in good health. Some libraries in this study had Jurkat cell RNA spiked in. As DNA, the CDR3 is TGTGCCAGCAGGGAGGGTGGTGGGGGGGGCTCCTACAATGAGCAGCTCTTC. As protein: CASREGGGGGSYNEQLF.